This T cell receptor (beta chain) was identified during a study of cytomegalovirus exposure and HLA in healthy donors. Study at large: HLA-typed donors were the source of 80 million to 90 million unique TCRs, which an early data release held.

Germline CDR1 is MDHEN and CDR2 is SYDVKM. V was pared by 10 bases and J by 2 bases, with 12 bases between. This CDR3 spans 12 amino acids. It was with 60 Vbeta and 13 Jbeta primers that the PCR ran. Sequencing used immunoSEQ multiplex PCR; TCRdb keeps in-frame clones, though not all of them. This table holds around 180,000 clones, 70% to 85% found once. This clonotype was sampled from a woman aged 25 to 39 in good health and CMV-seropositive. Sequencing was performed on PBMCs. The rearrangement links TRBV28 to TRBJ2-7, with D tentatively TRBD1 (5 bases). The CDR3 protein is CATGSGTYEQYF. In DNA form, the CDR3 reads TGTGCCACAGGGTCAGGAACCTACGAGCAGTACTTC.